This TCR beta chain was identified in a study of Graves' ophthalmopathy and Graves' hyperthyroidism. Study-wide findings and caveats: Between ophthalmopathy and stable hyperthyroidism, a 13-signature model drew a separation with roughly 85% sensitivity and around 80% specificity.

RNA transcripts served as template for amplifying TCR beta CDR3 sequences. HTBI primers served in a first-round RT-PCR, which a second-round multiplex PCR followed. TCRdb reprocessed the multiplex PCR reads with MiXCR, giving one entry per CDR3 protein. The sample lists approximately 640,000 distinct CDR3 sequences; under 50% were seen once. This clonotype has just a few counts. Its specificity is unknown. This CDR3 comprises 15 residues. V gave up 2 bases and J gave up 2 bases, with 13 bases separating them. Germline V gene lookup returns CDR1 SGHAT and CDR2 FQNNGV. This TCR derives from an adult man with Graves' ophthalmopathy. The specimen sequenced was peripheral blood. This chain uses TRBV11-2 with TRBJ2-7; no firm D call. This CDR3 reads CASSLSTEETYEQYF. The CDR3 DNA is TGTGCCAGCAGCTTATCGACGGAAGAAACCTACGAGCAGTACTTC.